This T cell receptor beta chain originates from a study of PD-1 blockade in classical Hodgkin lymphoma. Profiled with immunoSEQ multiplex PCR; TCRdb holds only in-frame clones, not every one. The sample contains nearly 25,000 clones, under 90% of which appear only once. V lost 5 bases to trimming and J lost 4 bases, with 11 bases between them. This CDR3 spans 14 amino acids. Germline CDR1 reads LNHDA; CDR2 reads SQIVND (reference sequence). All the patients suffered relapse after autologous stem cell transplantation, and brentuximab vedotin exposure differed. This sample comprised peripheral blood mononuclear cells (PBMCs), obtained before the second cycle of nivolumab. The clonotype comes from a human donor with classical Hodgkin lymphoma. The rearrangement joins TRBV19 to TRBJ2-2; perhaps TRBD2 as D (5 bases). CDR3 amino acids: CASSGGLSTGELFF. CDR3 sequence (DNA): TGTGCCAGTAGTGGCGGACTCTCCACCGGGGAGCTGTTTTTT.